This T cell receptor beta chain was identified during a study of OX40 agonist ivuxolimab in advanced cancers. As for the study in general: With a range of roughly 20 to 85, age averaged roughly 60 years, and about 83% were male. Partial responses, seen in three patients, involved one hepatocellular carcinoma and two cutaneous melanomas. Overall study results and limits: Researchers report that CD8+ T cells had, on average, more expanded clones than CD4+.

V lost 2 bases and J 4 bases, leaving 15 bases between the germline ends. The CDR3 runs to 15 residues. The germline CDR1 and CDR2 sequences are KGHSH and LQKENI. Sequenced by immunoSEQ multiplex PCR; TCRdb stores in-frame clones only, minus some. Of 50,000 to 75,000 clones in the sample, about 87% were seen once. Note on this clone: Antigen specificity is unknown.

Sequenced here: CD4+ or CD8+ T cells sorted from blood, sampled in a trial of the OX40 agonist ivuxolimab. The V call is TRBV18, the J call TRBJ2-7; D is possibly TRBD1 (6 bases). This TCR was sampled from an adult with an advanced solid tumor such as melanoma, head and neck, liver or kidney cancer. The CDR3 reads CASSPIQGRVYEQYF. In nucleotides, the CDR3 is TGTGCCAGCTCACCAATACAGGGTCGGGTGTACGAGCAGTACTTC.